Below are 15 T cell receptor beta chains sequenced from a single sample in a study of cytomegalovirus exposure and HLA in healthy donors. The PCR employed 60 Vbeta primers together with 13 Jbeta primers. Clones were read by immunoSEQ multiplex PCR, and TCRdb kept only the in-frame ones, dropping some. The sample holds about 93,000 clones, more than 55% seen once. Material: PBMCs. These receptors were collected from a boy aged 5-17 years in good health and CMV-seropositive.

The chain couples TRBV7-9 to TRBJ1-2; D gene uncertain. Per the germline V gene, CDR1 is SEHNR and CDR2 is FQNEAQ (reference sequence). The CDR3 loop spans 14 amino acids. Trimming pared 8 bases from V and 1 base from J, leaving 14 bases between. The CDR3 nucleotides are TGTGCCAGCGCCGAGGCGGGGATTAACTATGGCTACACCTTC. Translating gives CASAEAGINYGYTF.

The chain employs TRBV4-1 and TRBJ2-7; TRBD1 matches 7 bases. V shed 1 base and J 3 bases; nucleotides not matched to a gene: 9. Germline loops: CDR1 MGHRA, CDR2 YSYEKL. The CDR3 is 16 amino acids. The chain's CDR3 is CASSQGVTGQFYEQYF. DNA of the CDR3: TGCGCCAGCAGCCAAGGAGTGACGGGACAGTTCTACGAGCAGTACTTC.

This clone was picked up one time. The chain is built from TRBV7-6 and TRBJ2-7, with 7 bases identical to TRBD2. CDR3 size: 14 residues. Germline trimming cut 2 bases from V and 6 bases from J; bases unmatched to any gene: 7. The germline CDR1 and CDR2 sequences are SGHVS and FNYEAQ. The CDR3 here is CASSLSSGFGEQYF. The CDR3 coding sequence is TGTGCCAGCAGCTTAAGTAGCGGGTTCGGCGAGCAGTACTTC.

This rearrangement joins TRBV19 to TRBJ1-2; D is ambiguous. CDR3 length: 12 residues. With 7 bases removed from V and 7 bases from J, the gap between germline ends came to 13 bases. Germline loops: CDR1 LNHDA, CDR2 SQIVND (reference sequence). The CDR3 region has the DNA TGTGCCAGTACGGGGTATATGGTTGGCTACACCTTC. This encodes CASTGYMVGYTF.

This chain uses TRBV9 with TRBJ1-3, with 9 nucleotides matching TRBD1. The CDR3 has 16 amino acids. J was trimmed by 2 bases and V by 3 bases; bases with no gene match: 6. CDR1 is SGDLS, CDR2 YYNGEE, per germline. CDR3 residues: CASSGRTGEAGNTIYF. The CDR3 bases are TGTGCCAGCAGCGGAAGGACAGGGGAGGCTGGAAACACCATATATTTT. Looking up the rest from reference TRBV9 and TRBJ1-3 gives the full variable domain: DSGVTQTPKHLITATGQRVTLRCSPRSGDLSVYWYQQSLDQGLQFLIQYYNGEERAKGNILERFSAQQFPDLHSELNLSSLELGDSALYFCASSGRTGEAGNTIYFGEGSWLTVV.

The genes are TRBV19 and TRBJ2-3, with D possibly being TRBD1 (6 bases). The CDR3 has 15 residues. Trimming cost V 4 bases and J 7 bases, with 18 bases left between them. Germline CDR1 and CDR2: LNHDA and SQIVND (reference sequence). The CDR3 bases are TGTGCCAGTAGTAAGGACAGATCCACGACATATACGCAGTATTTT. Translated, it gives CASSKDRSTTYTQYF.

This chain connects TRBV25-1 to TRBJ2-3; 11 bases are a match to TRBD1. The CDR3 runs to 18 residues. Trimming at V came to 6 bases and at J to 3 bases, leaving 14 bases not matched to a gene. CDR1 and CDR2 from the germline V gene are MGHDK and SYGVNS. The CDR3 reads CASSGGQGALVETDTQYF. The CDR3 DNA sequence: TGTGCCAGCAGCGGAGGACAGGGGGCGTTGGTAGAAACAGATACGCAGTATTTT.

The chain joins TRBV5-1 to TRBJ2-2; TRBD2 aligns across 9 bases. Looked up from germline, CDR1 is SGHRS and CDR2 is YFSETQ. The CDR3 extends over 16 amino acids. The ends lost 4 bases at V and 1 base at J; junction bases unmatched: 5. The CDR3 reads CASSTQAGGNTGELFF. In DNA form, the CDR3 reads TGCGCCAGCAGCACCCAAGCGGGGGGGAACACCGGGGAGCTGTTTTTT.

This clone was observed a single time. The V call is TRBV29-1, the J call TRBJ1-4; D is perhaps TRBD1 (5 bases). Between the trimmed V and J ends, which lost 7 bases and 0 bases, there was a span of 15 bases. This CDR3 is 15 amino acids long. CDR1 SQVTM and CDR2 ANQGSEA come from the germline V gene. Here the CDR3 DNA reads TGCAGCGCTAAGGGCTGGGGGGCAACTAATGAAAAACTGTTTTTT. It specifies CSAKGWGATNEKLFF.

This clone appeared a single time. The gene calls are TRBV7-2 and TRBJ1-1; 8 bases are a match to TRBD1. V was clipped by 0 bases and J by 0 bases; unmatched bases: 3. From germline, CDR1 is SGHTA and CDR2 FQGNSA. This CDR3 is built from 16 residues. CDR3 coding DNA: TGTGCCAGCAGCTTAGCTTCAGGGGGCGTGAACACTGAAGCTTTCTTT. Translation: CASSLASGGVNTEAFF.

The chain joins TRBV10-2 to TRBJ2-2; TRBD1 is a possible D gene (5 bases). Germline CDR1 is WSHSY and CDR2 is SAAADI. CDR3 length equals 13 residues. The ends were cut back, 3 bases at V and 5 bases at J, with 7 bases in the middle. The CDR3 spells CASSEGVTGELFF. As DNA, the CDR3 is TGCGCCAGCAGTGAAGGGGTGACCGGGGAGCTGTTTTTT.

V and J are TRBV6-6 and TRBJ1-4, with 10 positions matching TRBD1. CDR1 is MNHNY, CDR2 SVGAGI, per germline (reference sequence). The CDR3 is made up of 15 amino acids. The V gene end was trimmed by 5 bases and the J gene end by 6 bases; junction bases not matched to a gene: 6. DNA for the CDR3: TGTGCCAGCAGTCCACGGGACAGGGGAGATGAAAAACTGTTTTTT. This translates into CASSPRDRGDEKLFF.

The chain carries TRBV4-3 and TRBJ2-1; D is possibly TRBD2 (7 bases). V shed 0 bases and J shed 0 bases, with 18 bases lying between them. The CDR3 consists of 19 residues. Germline CDR1 and CDR2: LGHNA and YSLEER. The CDR3 region has the DNA TGCGCCAGCAGCCAAGATGGGGGAGGGGGGACGAGCTCCTACAATGAGCAGTTCTTC. This encodes CASSQDGGGGTSSYNEQFF.

The J gene is TRBJ2-3, the V gene TRBV5-1; weak D call: TRBD2 (7 bases). Germline assignment: CDR1 SGHRS and CDR2 YFSETQ. The CDR3 totals 17 residues. Trimming took 4 bases from V and 1 from J, leaving 19 bases between them. The CDR3 DNA reads TGCGCCAGCAGCCGAGGATTCATAGGGGGGGGCACAGATACGCAGTATTTT. Translating gives CASSRGFIGGGTDTQYF.

The chain combines TRBV27 with TRBJ2-7; possibly TRBD2 for D (6 bases). V lost 6 bases and J lost 0, with 12 bases in between. The CDR3 extends over 14 amino acids. CDR1 is MNHEY and CDR2 is SMNVEV in the germline V gene (reference sequence). The CDR3 DNA follows: TGTGCCAGCAGGCAGGCGGGACGCTCCTACGAGCAGTACTTC. Translating it yields CASRQAGRSYEQYF.